The 7 T cell receptor beta chains given below trace back to one sample, sequenced in a study of T cells expressing NK-cell markers. Using the 5' RACE reads, TCRdb records one entry per CDR3 protein without DNA. Its listing shows hundreds of thousands of distinct CDR3 sequences. Sequencing used blood T cells: a sorted CD56 or NKG2C T cell subset, CD4+ or CD8+ T cells, or bulk PBMC T cells (not recorded which). These TCRs come from a man between 18 and 29 years old in good health.

The chain employs TRBV6-5 and TRBJ2-1; TCRdb reports TRBD1, a call that lacks DNA to check it against. Germline-derived CDR1 and CDR2 are MNHEY and SVGAGI. This CDR3 is built from 16 residues. The CDR3 spells CASSQQTGFAYNEQFF.

The chain carries TRBV11-2 and TRBJ2-2; absent DNA, TCRdb's TRBD2 call cannot be checked. CDR1 and CDR2 from the germline V gene are SGHAT and FQNNGV. The CDR3 is 18 amino acids. Here the CDR3 reads CASSLDRRPSGSTGELFF. Variable domain in full (rest from reference TRBV11-2 and TRBJ2-2): EAGVAQSPRYKIIEKRQSVAFWCNPISGHATLYWYQQILGQGPKLLIQFQNNGVVDDSQLPKDRFSAERLKGVDSTLKIQPAKLEDSAVYLCASSLDRRPSGSTGELFFGEGSRLTVL.

CDR3 amino acids: CSVLVAYNEQFF. The chain is built from TRBV29-1 and TRBJ2-1; TCRdb outputs TRBD2, but without DNA this stays unchecked. Looked up from germline, CDR1 is SQVTM and CDR2 is ANQGSEA. This CDR3 spans 12 amino acids.

The chain combines TRBV20-1 with TRBJ2-1; there is no DNA to check the TCRdb D call of TRBD2. The CDR3 length is 15 residues. From germline, CDR1 is DFQATT and CDR2 SNEGSKA (reference sequence). The CDR3 is CSARIAGETYNEQFF.

The chain joins TRBV12-3 or TRBV12-4 to TRBJ1-5; the TCRdb D gene call, TRBD1, has no DNA to confirm it. The CDR3 contains 15 residues. CDR3 sequence: CASSLDRGGNQPQHF.

J is TRBJ2-6 and V is TRBV6-1; TCRdb indicates TRBD1, and absent DNA this call remains unverified. This CDR3 region has 18 residues. Per germline, CDR1 MNHNS and CDR2 SASEGT. The CDR3 loop is CASSKRQGVSSGANVLTF.

The rearrangement links TRBV12-3 or TRBV12-4 to TRBJ2-4. The CDR3 runs to 12 residues. CDR3 sequence: CASSFLSDIQYF.